This entry lists 15 T cell receptor beta chains sequenced from one sample in a study of blood T cells in healthy people across ages. Through a sample-barcoded 5' primer and a J-beta primer mix, a second PCR was run for about 6 to 11 cycles. TCRdb independently ran MiXCR on the 5' RACE reads; one entry per CDR3 protein. The sample includes under 2 million distinct CDR3 sequences, about 35% seen only once; the top ten take 10% to 12%. Sequenced material: blood. These receptors all come from a woman younger than 45 in good health.

Only one count was recorded for this clonotype. The chain combines TRBV6-2 or TRBV6-3 with TRBJ2-7; D gene unclear. Germline loops: CDR1 MNHEY, CDR2 SVGEGT. The CDR3 runs to 14 residues. Trimming cost V 5 bases and J 0 bases, with 11 bases left between them. The CDR3 protein is CASSTAPPSYEQYF. Written as DNA, the CDR3 is TGTGCCAGCAGTACAGCTCCCCCCTCCTACGAGCAGTACTTC.

Only a few counts were recorded for this clonotype. The V gene is TRBV7-6, the J gene TRBJ2-6; 7 nucleotides align to TRBD1. CDR3 length: 16 residues. Unmatched junction bases numbered 4, after V lost 1 base and J lost 4 bases. Germline CDR1 is SGHVS and CDR2 is FNYEAQ. The CDR3, as DNA: TGTGCCAGCAGCTTAGGTTCGGGACAGGGGGCCAACGTCCTGACTTTC. Protein: CASSLGSGQGANVLTF.

This clonotype was found once. The chain combines TRBV11-2 with TRBJ2-7; tentative D call: TRBD1 (5 bases). V was cut by 6 bases and J by 0 bases, with 15 bases left in between. CDR1 SGHAT and CDR2 FQNNGV come from the germline V gene. The CDR3 sequence is 15 residues long. Here the CDR3 DNA reads TGTGCCAGCAGAAGCCCAGGGTTAAGCTCCTACGAGCAGTACTTC. It specifies CASRSPGLSSYEQYF.

This clonotype turned up a few times. The chain employs TRBV10-3 and TRBJ2-3, with D possibly matching TRBD2 (6 bases). The germline gives CDR1 ENHRY, CDR2 SYGVKD. The CDR3 covers 17 residues. With 3 bases removed from V and 4 bases from J, the gap between germline ends came to 20 bases. The CDR3 sequence is CAISENGVTSSADTQYF. The CDR3 DNA follows: TGTGCCATCAGTGAAAATGGGGTGACTAGTTCCGCAGATACGCAGTATTTT.

J is TRBJ1-2 and V is TRBV20-1; D ambiguous. The ends were cut back, 2 bases at V and 0 bases at J, with 13 bases in the middle. CDR3 size: 15 residues. Germline V gene sequence: CDR1 DFQATT, CDR2 SNEGSKA (reference sequence). The CDR3 is CSARLGGGTNYGYTF. CDR3 bases: TGCAGTGCTAGATTGGGCGGAGGAACTAACTATGGCTACACCTTC.

For the CDR3, the DNA is TGTGCCAGCAGCTTCGACGGGGGCTACGAAAAACTGTTTTTT. The encoded protein is CASSFDGGYEKLFF. J is TRBJ1-4 and V is TRBV5-6, with a tentative D call TRBD1 (6 bases). V lost 2 bases to trimming and J lost 8 bases, with 13 bases between them. This CDR3 region has 14 residues. The germline CDR1 and CDR2 sequences are SGHDT and YYEEEE.

The chain is built from TRBV27 and TRBJ1-1; 8 bases agree with TRBD1. Germline V gene data show CDR1 as MNHEY and CDR2 as SMNVEV (reference sequence). The J segment lost 0 bases and the V segment lost 7 bases, leaving 13 bases of the junction unmatched. This CDR3 contains 17 residues. This CDR3 reads CASNLSDRAKVNTEAFF. CDR3 nucleotides: TGTGCCAGCAACCTATCGGACAGGGCGAAGGTGAACACTGAAGCTTTCTTT.

The chain links TRBV20-1 to TRBJ2-3, with a possible D match to TRBD1 (5 bases). Germline CDR1 reads DFQATT; CDR2 reads SNEGSKA (reference sequence). The CDR3 covers 16 residues. V was cut by 1 base and J by 1 base, with 15 bases left in between. CDR3 bases: TGCAGTGCTAGAGTCCACGGCCAGGGCCGCACAGATACGCAGTATTTT. This codes for CSARVHGQGRTDTQYF.

This chain links TRBV20-1 with TRBJ2-1; perhaps TRBD1 as D (6 bases). V gave up 2 bases and J gave up 0 bases, with 11 bases separating them. The CDR3 contains 15 residues. CDR1 is DFQATT, CDR2 SNEGSKA, per germline (reference sequence). The CDR3 loop reads CSARKQGSSYNEQFF. Here the CDR3 DNA reads TGCAGTGCTAGAAAGCAGGGGAGCTCCTACAATGAGCAGTTCTTC.

With regard to this clonotype: With a much larger clone just one base away, this may be a read error. This chain connects TRBV20-1 to TRBJ1-4; 7 bases align to TRBD1. This CDR3 comprises 12 residues. Germline V lookup: CDR1 DFQATT, CDR2 SNEGSKA (reference sequence). CDR3 DNA: TGCAGGGCGTCGACAGGGAAGGAAAAACTGTTTTTT. The encoded protein is CRASTGKEKLFF.

This clonotype was detected ten times or more. V usage is TRBV28 and J usage is TRBJ1-2, with a possible D match to TRBD1 (6 bases). The germline gives CDR1 MDHEN, CDR2 SYDVKM. The V end lost 5 bases, the J end lost 4 bases, and 8 bases lay between the germline ends. This CDR3 comprises 12 residues. The CDR3 loop reads CASSGQPYGYTF. Here the CDR3 DNA reads TGTGCCAGCAGTGGACAGCCCTATGGCTACACCTTC.

Many counts were recorded for this clonotype. V is TRBV4-1 and J is TRBJ1-2, with TRBD1 matching 10 bases. Germline CDR1 and CDR2: MGHRA and YSYEKL. CDR3 length: 18 residues. V lost 8 bases, J lost 0 bases, and 15 bases stayed unmatched. The CDR3 reads CASSLTPGQGISNYGYTF. The CDR3 bases are TGCGCCAGCTCTTTAACCCCGGGACAGGGGATATCTAACTATGGCTACACCTTC.

This chain joins TRBV30 and TRBJ2-7, with D possibly TRBD2 on 5 matching bases. Germline loops: CDR1 GTSNPN, CDR2 SVGIG (reference sequence). Deletions cut 0 bases from V and 4 bases from J, with 16 bases between. The CDR3 loop spans 15 amino acids. CDR3 sequence: CAWSVGIVNEYEQYF. The CDR3 DNA reads as TGTGCCTGGAGTGTCGGGATAGTTAATGAGTACGAGCAGTACTTC.

This clonotype occurred a few times. J is TRBJ2-2 and V is TRBV20-1; weak D call: TRBD2 (6 bases). There are 13 residues in the CDR3. Deletions cut 3 bases from V and 2 bases from J, with 7 bases between. Per the germline V gene, CDR1 is DFQATT and CDR2 is SNEGSKA (reference sequence). The DNA of the CDR3 is TGCAGTGCTAGGGGGGGAAACACCGGGGAGCTGTTTTTT. Its protein is CSARGGNTGELFF.

This CDR3 is CSALPGQVGETQYF. The CDR3 DNA reads TGCAGTGCTCTCCCCGGGCAGGTGGGGGAGACCCAGTACTTC. This rearrangement joins TRBV20-1 to TRBJ2-5; D uncertain. This CDR3 is built from 14 residues. CDR1 DFQATT and CDR2 SNEGSKA come from the germline V gene (reference sequence). The ends were cut back, 5 bases at V and 5 bases at J, with 18 bases in the middle.